These 3 T cell receptor beta chains share one sample of origin, sequenced in a study of identical twins. TCRdb called the 5' RACE reads again in MiXCR, with one record for every CDR3 protein. Of 210,000 or so distinct CDR3 sequences in the sample, 7.5% were seen once. The data were also submitted as part of a second study, on yellow fever vaccine responses in identical twins.

The sequenced material came from memory (CD45RO+) T cells sorted from blood. The receptors shown here come from a woman younger than 30 in good health.

This clonotype was seen more than once but under ten times. The chain recombines TRBV20-1 with TRBJ1-1; 7 bases map to TRBD1. Germline values: CDR1 DFQATT, CDR2 SNEGSKA (reference sequence). The V and J ends lost 3 bases and 4 bases, in that order; junction bases with no gene match: 5. The CDR3 runs 13 residues. The CDR3 region has the DNA TGCAGTGCTAGCGGGGGACAGTCCACTGAAGCTTTCTTT. This codes for CSASGGQSTEAFF.

This CDR3 is CASSRGQGETETQYF. The DNA for the CDR3 is TGTGCCAGCTCAAGAGGACAGGGTGAGACAGAGACCCAGTACTTC. The chain employs TRBV18 and TRBJ2-5; 8 bases line up with TRBD1. CDR3 size: 15 residues. CDR1 and CDR2 from the germline V gene are KGHSH and LQKENI. V gave up 5 bases and J gave up 4 bases; unmatched junction bases: 9.

This clonotype was seen repeatedly, ten times or more. V gene TRBV9 combines with J gene TRBJ1-1; TRBD1 is a possible D gene (5 bases). The V gene's germline CDR1 is SGDLS and CDR2 YYNGEE. The V and J ends lost 1 base and 6 bases respectively, with 19 bases between them. This CDR3 has 16 residues. For the CDR3, the DNA is TGTGCCAGCAGCGTATCGCACAAGCCCGGGACCGCTGAAGCTTTCTTT. Protein sequence: CASSVSHKPGTAEAFF.